This TCR beta chain is drawn from a study of cytomegalovirus exposure and HLA in healthy donors. Study overall: The Caucasian-associated ancestry cluster contained about 80% of the 300 to 450 genotyped donors.

A word on this clone: The antigen is undetermined.

The V and J ends lost 0 bases and 5 bases respectively, with 11 bases between them. The CDR3 length is 14 residues. Germline values: CDR1 MNHNY, CDR2 SVGAGI (reference sequence). It was with 60 Vbeta and 13 Jbeta primers that the PCR ran. Clones were sequenced by immunoSEQ multiplex PCR, and TCRdb holds only the in-frame ones, with some missing. The data hold roughly 92,000 clones, with 80% observed a single time. The study's findings and limits: Per a prior analysis, the majority of TCR beta V segments were productive roughly 90% or roughly 30% of the time. TCR beta V- and J-gene trimming, according to a later analysis, was linked to a missense DCLRE1C variant. Several top significant clusters appeared, in a later analysis, to be linked to common viral pathogens.

This sequence originates from a woman aged 45-60 years in good health and CMV-seropositive. Sequenced sample: PBMCs. This rearrangement joins TRBV6-6 to TRBJ2-7; a weak D match, TRBD1 (5 bases). CDR3 loop: CASSYSKGANEQYF. CDR3 bases: TGTGCCAGCAGTTACTCGAAAGGGGCAAACGAGCAGTACTTC.